These 15 T cell receptor beta chains share one sample of origin, sequenced in a study of blood T cells in healthy people across ages. The authors ran a second PCR of 7 to 11 cycles using a sample-barcoded 5' primer and a J-beta primer mix. TCRdb processed the 5' RACE reads anew with MiXCR; each CDR3 protein has one entry. The top ten clones hold under 4.5% of a sample with nearly 800,000 distinct CDR3 sequences, 20% to 25% of them seen once. This same sample was also taken into another study, of T cells of mothers and their children.

Material for sequencing was blood. The source of these receptors is a boy younger than 18 in good health.

The V and J genes are TRBV27 and TRBJ2-1, with 8 bases fitting TRBD1. This CDR3 has 15 amino acids. Germline-derived CDR1 and CDR2 are MNHEY and SMNVEV (reference sequence). Trimming took 8 bases from V and 7 from J; bases not matched to a gene: 13. CDR3 sequence (DNA): TGTGCCAGCTTAGGTTTGGCAGGGGGCGAAAATGAGCAGTTCTTC. Protein product: CASLGLAGGENEQFF.

As concerns this clonotype: The CDR3 does not close with the conserved phenylalanine or tryptophan, likely indicating a read error. V is TRBV5-1 and J is TRBJ2-7; 10 bases fit TRBD2. Germline CDR1 SGHRS, CDR2 YFSETQ. CDR3 length: 16 residues. The ends lost 0 bases at V and 7 bases at J; junction bases unmatched: 10. Here the CDR3 reads CASSLEAVAGGSEQYL. CDR3 coding DNA: TGCGCCAGCAGCTTGGAGGCGGTAGCGGGAGGTAGTGAGCAGTACCTC.

The gene calls are TRBV20-1 and TRBJ1-1, with 7 bases that match TRBD1. The CDR3 runs 16 residues. CDR1 is DFQATT, CDR2 SNEGSKA, per germline (reference sequence). Trimming took 6 bases from V and 0 from J; bases not matched to a gene: 13. The DNA for the CDR3 is TGCAGTGCCCGAGGGTCTAACAGGGGAATGAACACTGAAGCTTTCTTT. It encodes CSARGSNRGMNTEAFF.

This clonotype was seen a few times. The conserved phenylalanine or tryptophan is not found at the CDR3 terminus, so this likely reflects a read error. The CDR3 DNA reads TGTGCCAGCAGTTCAAGGCAGGGATCCCCTCCTGGGGATGAGCAGTTCCTC. Protein product: CASSSRQGSPPGDEQFL. The V call is TRBV28, the J call TRBJ2-1; D is perhaps TRBD1 (5 bases). Trimming shortened V by 4 bases and J by 8 bases, and 24 bases separated the two germline ends. The CDR3 length is 17 residues. Germline-derived CDR1 and CDR2 are MDHEN and SYDVKM.

The chain uses TRBV7-2 and TRBJ1-6; 7 bases agree with TRBD1. The germline CDR1 and CDR2 sequences are SGHTA and FQGNSA. V lost 1 base and J lost 10; bases outside the gene matches: 7. The CDR3 loop spans 15 amino acids. DNA of the CDR3: TGTGCCAGCAGCTTAGTAGAGACAGGGTTATCACCCCTCCACTTT. Translation gives CASSLVETGLSPLHF. The whole variable domain, remainder taken from reference TRBV7-2 and TRBJ1-6, is GAGVSQSPSNKVTEKGKDVELRCDPISGHTALYWYRQSLGQGLEFLIYFQGNSAPDKSGLPSDRFSAERTGGSVSTLTIQRTQQEDSAVYLCASSLVETGLSPLHFGNGTRLTVT.

The gene calls are TRBV6-1 and TRBJ1-1; possible D gene TRBD1, 5 bases. CDR1 is MNHNS and CDR2 is SASEGT in the germline V gene. V lost 3 bases and J lost 4, with 15 bases in between. This CDR3 is 15 amino acids long. CDR3 bases: TGTGCCAGCAGTGAGGCAGGGTTAGTGGGCACTGAAGCTTTCTTT. Protein product: CASSEAGLVGTEAFF.

V gene TRBV7-9 combines with J gene TRBJ2-3; 11 bases line up with TRBD2. Germline V lookup: CDR1 SEHNR, CDR2 FQNEAQ (reference sequence). The V gene end was trimmed by 5 bases and the J gene end by 13 bases; junction bases not matched to a gene: 8. This CDR3 region has 13 residues. The DNA of the CDR3 is TGTGCCAGCAGCGGTGCTAGCGGGAGGCGGGAGTATTTT. It codes for CASSGASGRREYF.

The gene calls are TRBV19 and TRBJ2-5; TRBD1 matches 7 bases. Germline lookup yields CDR1 LNHDA and CDR2 SQIVND (reference sequence). V dropped 5 bases and J dropped 10; count of bases not matched to a gene: 13. There are 14 residues in the CDR3. The CDR3 DNA sequence: TGTGCCAGTAGTGACGACAGGGCCTCGAAGGACCAGTACTTC. Translated, it gives CASSDDRASKDQYF.

V and J are TRBV7-8 and TRBJ2-7, with TRBD1 matching 9 bases. Per germline, CDR1 SGHVS and CDR2 FQNEAQ. Trimming removed 5 bases from V and 5 bases from J; junction bases left unmatched: 7. The CDR3 length is 14 residues. The CDR3 spells CASSPRDRVNEQYF. The CDR3 nucleotides read TGTGCCAGCAGCCCCCGGGACAGGGTAAACGAGCAGTACTTC.

This clonotype has more than one count but fewer than ten. V usage is TRBV20-1 and J usage is TRBJ2-4; D is tentatively TRBD1 or TRBD2 (5 bases each). Germline V CDR1 and CDR2: DFQATT, SNEGSKA (reference sequence). V was trimmed by 1 base and J by 9 bases, leaving 10 bases between them. The length of the CDR3 is 12 residues. CDR3 sequence reads: CSARAAGSIQYF. DNA of the CDR3: TGCAGTGCTAGAGCAGCAGGGAGCATTCAGTACTTC.

This rearrangement joins TRBV29-1 to TRBJ2-2, with TRBD2 as a possible D gene (5 bases). Germline-derived CDR1 and CDR2 are SQVTM and ANQGSEA. CDR3 size: 16 residues. V lost 1 base and J lost 1, with 13 bases in between. The CDR3 DNA reads TGCAGCGTTGAAGGTTCCGGACTCCTGAACACCGGGGAGCTGTTTTTT. It is translated as CSVEGSGLLNTGELFF.

V and J are TRBV4-3 and TRBJ2-6, with no clear D. V lost 0 bases and J 0 bases, leaving 6 bases between the germline ends. The CDR3 covers 16 residues. Germline CDR1 is LGHNA and CDR2 is YSLEER. CDR3 sequence reads: CASSQEVASGANVLTF. The DNA of the CDR3 is TGCGCCAGCAGCCAAGAGGTGGCCTCTGGGGCCAACGTCCTGACTTTC.

The rearrangement links TRBV5-6 to TRBJ1-6; no definite D call. The CDR3 is made up of 16 amino acids. V lost 7 bases to trimming and J lost 8 bases, with 22 bases between them. Per the germline V gene, CDR1 is SGHDT and CDR2 is YYEEEE. As DNA, the CDR3 is TGTGCCAGCTCCGTAGCCGGTGGGTTTACGGATTCACCCCTCCACTTT. Its translation is CASSVAGGFTDSPLHF.

This clonotype was seen only a few times. This CDR3 is CASSPPGQVAGELFF. DNA of the CDR3: TGCGCCAGCAGCCCTCCTGGACAGGTGGCCGGGGAGCTGTTTTTT. The V call is TRBV4-1, the J call TRBJ2-2; the match to TRBD1 covers 7 bases. Germline loops: CDR1 MGHRA, CDR2 YSYEKL. V lost 4 bases, J lost 6 bases, and 8 bases stayed unmatched. This CDR3 region has 15 residues.

This clonotype was picked up a small number of times. This chain connects TRBV7-3 to TRBJ2-7; D is perhaps TRBD1 (5 bases). The CDR3 is made up of 15 amino acids. Per germline, CDR1 SGHTA and CDR2 FQGTGA. V shed 1 base and J shed 5 bases, with 15 bases lying between them. The CDR3 nucleotides read TGTGCCAGCAGCTTAATCAGTGGTCCAGGGAACGAGCAGTACTTC. Protein sequence: CASSLISGPGNEQYF.